This TCR beta chain was identified in a study of blood T cells in healthy people across ages. The study's findings and limits: Greater diversity and more naive CD4+ cells were seen in long-lived donors than in aged donors.

Together with a sample-barcoded 5' primer, a J-beta primer mix was included in a second PCR lasting roughly 6 to 12 cycles. TCRdb re-called the 5' RACE reads through MiXCR, storing one row per CDR3 protein. The table has about 2 million distinct CDR3 sequences, about 49% seen once; the top ten hold approximately 2.1%. Isolating PBMCs gave at least 6 million of these cells per sample. The CDR3 runs 13 residues. CDR1 is SGDLS, CDR2 YYNGEE, per germline. The V and J ends lost 4 bases and 5 bases respectively, with 11 bases between them. Comments on this clonotype: The antigen is undetermined.

The specimen sequenced was blood. The clonotype originates from a middle-aged woman in good health. The V gene is TRBV9, the J gene TRBJ2-3; perhaps TRBD2 as D (7 bases). CDR3 DNA: TGTGCCAGCAGCTCGGGGGGCCAAGATACGCAGTATTTT. Translation gives CASSSGGQDTQYF.